This T cell receptor (beta chain) stems from a study of type 1 regulatory T cells. Turning to the study itself: This in vitro CD4 product, T-allo10, is enriched for Tr1 cells and alloantigen-specific. Broader study findings: Compared with non-type 1 regulatory T cells, type 1 regulatory T cells showed a more restricted TCR repertoire.

In the case of this clonotype: Its target is unknown.

Each CDR3 protein is one row after TCRdb ran MiXCR on the reads. The sample records 55,000 to 65,000 distinct CDR3 sequences, approximately 60% being singletons. Per the germline V gene, CDR1 is SGHRS and CDR2 is YFSETQ. This CDR3 comprises 18 residues. Trimming took 4 bases from V and 5 from J, leaving 25 bases between them. The sequenced sample consisted of cultured non-Tr1 T cells, either the whole culture or a sorted T cell fraction (not recorded which). The source is a human donor in good health. V gene TRBV5-1 combines with J gene TRBJ2-1; the D gene is possibly TRBD2 (6 bases). The CDR3 sequence is CASSGDERDSGFHNEQFF. The DNA for the CDR3 is TGCGCCAGCAGCGGGGACGAGAGGGACTCCGGGTTTCACAATGAGCAGTTCTTC. The entire variable domain, with the rest obtained from reference TRBV5-1 and TRBJ2-1, is as follows: KAGVTQTPRYLIKTRGQQVTLSCSPISGHRSVSWYQQTPGQGLQFLFEYFSETQRNKGNFPGRFSGRQFSNSRSEMNVSTLELGDSALYLCASSGDERDSGFHNEQFFGPGTRLTVL.